This T cell receptor beta chain was retrieved from a study of blood T cell repertoires in COVID-19. Study information: The United States, Italy and Spain were the sources of the acute and convalescent COVID-19 samples. T cells, B-cell-depleted T cells, or PBMCs provided the cDNA or gDNA that served as material.

Original processing methods: By means of reference gene primer amplification, nucleated cell counts were estimated. Profiling relied on immunoSEQ multiplex PCR, and the TCRdb table lists in-frame clones only, not all of them. V, J and clone size derive from that table, while D and trimming were established from the DNA sequence. The sample lists roughly 170,000 clones; around 82% were seen once. V trimming: 4 bases; J trimming: 5 bases; junction bases outside the gene matches: 14. The CDR3 loop spans 16 amino acids. From germline, CDR1 is SGDLS and CDR2 YYNGEE. This chain joins TRBV9 and TRBJ1-2, with 7 nucleotides matching TRBD1. The TCR originated in a man aged 55 to 69 who had recovered from COVID-19. The source material was peripheral blood. As DNA, the CDR3 is TGTGCCAGCAGCCCACACGACAGGGACAACACTTATGGCTACACCTTC. It encodes CASSPHDRDNTYGYTF.